The clone carrying this T cell receptor beta chain was seen a handful of times. The target antigen is unknown. These data originate in a study of vaccination effects on CD4 cells after COVID-19. Findings and limits, study-wide: Marked contraction was observed in infection-induced and vaccine-induced clones late after vaccination.

Antigen-specific CD4+ T cells were first expanded with viral peptide pools by the ViraFEST assay and only then sequenced. The culture ran for around ten days before CD4+ T cells were isolated. Vaccine recipients, nucleocapsid antibody negative, had no prior SARS-CoV-2 infection. Assay used: immunoSEQ multiplex PCR; TCRdb lists only in-frame clones, some missing. The table records approximately 87,000 clones, approximately 74% of them present only once. This CDR3 contains 15 residues. The germline CDR1 and CDR2 sequences are SGHRS and YFSETQ. V was clipped by 3 bases and J by 8 bases, with 18 bases between them.

The V and J genes are TRBV5-1 and TRBJ2-4; the D gene is possibly TRBD1 (7 bases). The TCR sequence derives from a human donor who received a COVID-19 vaccine. Sequences were derived from CD4+ T cells from PBMCs cultured with HCoV-229E spike peptides, sampled before COVID-19 vaccination. DNA for the CDR3: TGCGCCAGCAGCTCCCGTCCCCAGGGGGAGGACATTCAGTACTTC. This encodes CASSSRPQGEDIQYF.